These 16 T cell receptor beta chains were sequenced from one sample in a study of blood T cell repertoires in COVID-19. Sequencing was performed with immunoSEQ multiplex PCR; in TCRdb, only in-frame clones are kept and a portion is missing. The sample comprises about 100,000 clones, over 75% of which are singletons, and 9.5% to 15% rests with the top ten. The sequenced sample consisted of peripheral blood. Every receptor here comes from a human donor in a cohort sampled during active COVID-19.

The chain uses TRBV28 and TRBJ1-5; 10 bases map to TRBD1. Germline trimming cut 3 bases from V and 2 bases from J; bases unmatched to any gene: 4. The V gene's germline CDR1 is MDHEN and CDR2 SYDVKM. The CDR3 sequence is 16 residues long. The CDR3 sequence is CASSLGGQGRNQPQHF. Here the CDR3 DNA reads TGTGCCAGCAGTTTGGGGGGACAGGGGCGCAATCAGCCCCAGCATTTT.

V usage is TRBV6-6 and J usage is TRBJ2-2; TRBD2 aligns across 10 bases. The CDR3 sequence is 16 residues long. Germline values: CDR1 MNHNY, CDR2 SVGAGI (reference sequence). With 5 bases clipped from V and 3 bases from J, the junction kept 6 bases outside the gene matches. The CDR3 loop is CASSPGTSVDTGELFF. CDR3 sequence (DNA): TGTGCCAGCAGTCCCGGGACTAGCGTTGACACCGGGGAGCTGTTTTTT.

This clone was picked up a small number of times. The V gene is TRBV20-1, the J gene TRBJ1-1; D remains ambiguous. CDR3 size: 15 residues. Trimming took 3 bases from V and 4 from J, leaving 18 bases between them. Germline loops: CDR1 DFQATT, CDR2 SNEGSKA (reference sequence). The CDR3 nucleotides are TGCAGTGCTAGTCTGCCAGGCCGACGCCTCACTGAAGCTTTCTTT. Translating gives CSASLPGRRLTEAFF.

This rearrangement joins TRBV10-3 to TRBJ2-1; TRBD1 might be the D (6 bases). V lost 7 bases and J 1 base, leaving 11 bases between the germline ends. CDR1 and CDR2 from the germline V gene are ENHRY and SYGVKD. The length of the CDR3 is 14 residues. CDR3 residues: CAIKGERSYNEQFF. CDR3 sequence (DNA): TGTGCCATCAAGGGGGAGAGGTCCTACAATGAGCAGTTCTTC.

The chain is built from TRBV7-9 and TRBJ1-1; D remains ambiguous. The germline CDR1 and CDR2 sequences are SEHNR and FQNEAQ (reference sequence). The V end was cut by 0 bases, the J end by 4 bases, with 12 bases between. This CDR3 has 15 residues. Here the CDR3 DNA reads TGTGCCAGCAGCTTAGCAATGATGAGGAGCACTGAAGCTTTCTTT. It yields the protein CASSLAMMRSTEAFF.

The chain combines TRBV10-3 with TRBJ1-1; 10 bases map to TRBD1. CDR3 length equals 15 residues. With V trimmed by 5 bases and J by 4 bases, 7 bases remained unmatched. CDR1 and CDR2 from the germline V gene are ENHRY and SYGVKD. The CDR3: CAISRGQGDITEAFF. In nucleotides, the CDR3 is TGTGCCATCAGTAGAGGACAGGGGGACATCACTGAAGCTTTCTTT.

The V gene is TRBV5-1, the J gene TRBJ2-3, with D unclear. Trimming shortened V by 2 bases and J by 4 bases, and 8 bases separated the two germline ends. CDR1 is SGHRS, CDR2 YFSETQ, per germline. This CDR3 has 13 residues. For the CDR3, the DNA is TGCGCCAGCAGCTTCGAGAACCCAGATACGCAGTATTTT. Its translation is CASSFENPDTQYF. The full variable domain, its missing parts supplied by reference TRBV5-1 and TRBJ2-3, is KAGVTQTPRYLIKTRGQQVTLSCSPISGHRSVSWYQQTPGQGLQFLFEYFSETQRNKGNFPGRFSGRQFSNSRSEMNVSTLELGDSALYLCASSFENPDTQYFGPGTRLTVL.

This clone was seen a single time. The sample holds other DNA sequences that translate to the same CDR3. The rearrangement links TRBV29-1 to TRBJ2-3, with a tentative D call TRBD2 (6 bases). CDR3 length equals 14 residues. Germline V CDR1 and CDR2: SQVTM, ANQGSEA. Trimming removed 6 bases at V and 2 bases at J, with 15 bases between. DNA for the CDR3: TGCAGCGTCCCGACTAGTGGTCCCACAGATACGCAGTATTTT. This codes for CSVPTSGPTDTQYF.

The genes are TRBV20-1 and TRBJ2-5; 7 bases line up with TRBD2. With V trimmed by 3 bases and J by 4 bases, 5 bases remained unmatched. Germline CDR1 reads DFQATT; CDR2 reads SNEGSKA (reference sequence). There are 13 residues in the CDR3. The CDR3 nucleotides are TGCAGTGCTAGTTCCAGCGGGACAGAGACCCAGTACTTC. Protein sequence: CSASSSGTETQYF.

V usage is TRBV6-6 and J usage is TRBJ2-7, with D hard to call. Trimming took off 4 bases at V and 2 bases at J, with 3 bases between the two ends. CDR1 and CDR2 (germline): MNHNY, SVGAGI (reference sequence). CDR3 size: 11 residues. CDR3 residues: CASSSAYEQYF. The CDR3 DNA sequence: TGTGCCAGCAGTTCGGCCTACGAGCAGTACTTC.

The CDR3 DNA is TGCGCCAGCAGCCAAGATCCCGGGAGTTTCGACAATGAGCAGTTCTTC. As protein: CASSQDPGSFDNEQFF. V is TRBV4-3 and J is TRBJ2-1; TRBD2 is a possible D gene (6 bases). V dropped 0 bases and J dropped 5 bases, with 14 bases sitting between them. Germline V CDR1 and CDR2: LGHNA, YSLEER. CDR3 length: 16 residues.

This rearrangement joins TRBV5-6 to TRBJ1-6; TRBD1 matches at 7 bases. CDR1 is SGHDT, CDR2 YYEEEE, per germline. The J segment lost 13 bases and the V segment lost 2 bases, leaving 9 bases of the junction unmatched. The CDR3 sequence is 14 residues long. The CDR3 is CASSFTDRAGPLHF. The CDR3 bases are TGTGCCAGCAGCTTCACAGACAGGGCCGGTCCCCTCCACTTT.

This clone was picked up a small number of times. The CDR3 sequence: CATATQGNQPQHF. The CDR3 DNA sequence: TGTGCCACCGCAACACAGGGTAATCAGCCCCAGCATTTT. The rearrangement uses TRBV6-5 and TRBJ1-5; D perhaps matches TRBD1 (6 bases). Germline lookup yields CDR1 MNHEY and CDR2 SVGAGI. The CDR3 is 13 amino acids. Trimming removed 10 bases at V and 4 bases at J, with 14 bases between.

This sequence joins TRBV2 and TRBJ2-1; TRBD1 aligns across 10 bases. This CDR3 region has 11 residues. The V and J ends lost 5 bases and 14 bases, in that order; junction bases with no gene match: 3. CDR1 is SNHLY, CDR2 FYNNEI, per germline. The DNA for the CDR3 is TGTGCCAGCAGTAGGACAGGGGGGAAGTTCTTC. It is translated as CASSRTGGKFF.

This rearrangement joins TRBV29-1 to TRBJ2-1, with 10 bases identical to TRBD2. The CDR3 loop spans 15 amino acids. Germline V lookup: CDR1 SQVTM, CDR2 ANQGSEA. V was clipped by 8 bases and J by 3 bases; unmatched bases: 10. CDR3 in amino acids: CSTQGSGGRYNEQFF. As DNA, the CDR3 is TGCAGCACTCAAGGTAGCGGGGGGCGCTACAATGAGCAGTTCTTC.

This clone was seen a few times. The rearrangement links TRBV4-3 to TRBJ2-7, with 10 positions matching TRBD2. CDR1 and CDR2 from the germline V gene are LGHNA and YSLEER. The CDR3 has 16 amino acids. The J segment lost 2 bases and the V segment lost 0 bases, leaving 4 bases of the junction unmatched. This CDR3 reads CASSQDGLAGAYEQYF. For the CDR3, the DNA is TGCGCCAGCAGCCAAGATGGGCTAGCGGGAGCCTACGAGCAGTACTTC.